These T cell receptor beta chains were read from a single sample in a study of blood T cell repertoires in COVID-19. The repertoire was sequenced with immunoSEQ multiplex PCR; TCRdb's copy has only in-frame clones and lacks some. The sample records some 160,000 clones, roughly 88% being singletons. The sample was peripheral blood. The origin of the receptors is a man aged 18 to 29 with COVID-19, enrolled during active disease. Each CDR3 is given with its conserved first and last residue. The D gene is left open where the match is weak. Not all rows give a size; the values are once, few, many and, for expanded clones, a class.

d_call: NA
clone_size: NA
j_call: TRBJ2-7
v_call: TRBV21-1
cdr3_nt: TGTGCCAGCAACGAAAGTTCAGGGACAGTCACCGAGCAACCGAACTCCTACGAGCAGTACTTC
cdr3_aa: CASNESSGTVTEQPNSYEQYF

d_call: TRBD1
clone_size: NA
j_call: TRBJ1-2
v_call: TRBV7-9
cdr3_nt: TGTGCCAGCAGCCGAAGGGACAGGGAGAGTAGCACCTTC
cdr3_aa: CASSRRDRESSTF

d_call: TRBD1
clone_size: once
j_call: TRBJ2-7
v_call: TRBV15
cdr3_nt: TGTGCCACCAGCAGAGATAGGGGGACAGGGCGGGAGCAGTACTTC
cdr3_aa: CATSRDRGTGREQYF

d_call: NA
clone_size: NA
j_call: TRBJ1-2
v_call: TRBV6-5
cdr3_nt: TGTGCCAGCAGTCTCGGAGGGGCAGGCTATGGCTACACCTTC
cdr3_aa: CASSLGGAGYGYTF

d_call: NA
clone_size: NA
j_call: TRBJ2-7
v_call: TRBV5-4
cdr3_nt: TGTGCCAGCAGCCCGGGACTGTCCTACGAGCAGTACTTC
cdr3_aa: CASSPGLSYEQYF

d_call: TRBD1
clone_size: few
j_call: TRBJ2-1
v_call: TRBV10-2
cdr3_nt: TGCGCCAGCAGCGAGACAGGGAGCTCCTACAATGAGCAGTTCTTC
cdr3_aa: CASSETGSSYNEQFF

d_call: TRBD1
clone_size: NA
j_call: TRBJ2-1
v_call: TRBV10-3
cdr3_nt: TGTGCCATCAGCCGGGACAGAAACAATGAGCAGTTCTTC
cdr3_aa: CAISRDRNNEQFF

d_call: TRBD1
clone_size: NA
j_call: TRBJ2-1
v_call: TRBV5-8
cdr3_nt: TGTGCCAGCAGCCCGGGACAGTTCTCCTACAATGAGCAGTTCTTC
cdr3_aa: CASSPGQFSYNEQFF

d_call: NA
clone_size: NA
j_call: TRBJ2-1
v_call: TRBV7-2
cdr3_nt: TGTGCCAGCAGCTTTTTACAAGAGCAGTTCTTC
cdr3_aa: CASSFLQEQFF

d_call: TRBD2
clone_size: NA
j_call: TRBJ2-1
v_call: TRBV15
cdr3_nt: TGTGCCACCAGGGGAGGTCTAGGGACTAGCGGGTGGAATGAGCAGTTCTTC
cdr3_aa: CATRGGLGTSGWNEQFF

d_call: NA
clone_size: NA
j_call: TRBJ2-6
v_call: TRBV5-1
cdr3_nt: TGCGCCAGCAGCTCCAGGGGAGCTGGGGCCAACGTCCTGACTTTC
cdr3_aa: CASSSRGAGANVLTF

d_call: NA
clone_size: NA
j_call: TRBJ2-2
v_call: TRBV5-1
cdr3_nt: TGCGCCAGCAGCTTGGAGTCCGCAGGGCCGAACACCGGGGAGCTGTTTTTT
cdr3_aa: CASSLESAGPNTGELFF

d_call: TRBD1
clone_size: NA
j_call: TRBJ1-5
v_call: TRBV27
cdr3_nt: TGTGCCAGCAGCCCAGGGGGGAATCAGCCCCAGCATTTT
cdr3_aa: CASSPGGNQPQHF

d_call: NA
clone_size: NA
j_call: TRBJ1-2
v_call: TRBV7-9
cdr3_nt: TGTGCCAGCAGCTTATGGGGAGGAGCCCATGGCTACACCTTC
cdr3_aa: CASSLWGGAHGYTF

d_call: NA
clone_size: NA
j_call: TRBJ2-7
v_call: TRBV19
cdr3_nt: TGTGCCAGTGCAGGGGAATCCTACGAGCAGTACTTC
cdr3_aa: CASAGESYEQYF

d_call: NA
clone_size: NA
j_call: TRBJ1-2
v_call: TRBV27
cdr3_nt: TGTGCCAGCAGTTTAAGCGGGCAAATTAACTATGGCCACACCTTC
cdr3_aa: CASSLSGQINYGHTF

d_call: TRBD2
clone_size: NA
j_call: TRBJ2-7
v_call: TRBV27
cdr3_nt: TGTGCCAGCAGTTTCATCCGACTAGCGGGATGGTGCTACGAGCAGTACTTC
cdr3_aa: CASSFIRLAGWCYEQYF

d_call: TRBD1
clone_size: once
j_call: TRBJ1-2
v_call: TRBV28
cdr3_nt: TGTGCCAGCAGTTTTTATTCGCGGAGGTCGAAGGGGGCTACCTATGGCTACACCTTC
cdr3_aa: CASSFYSRRSKGATYGYTF

d_call: NA
clone_size: NA
j_call: TRBJ1-5
v_call: TRBV27
cdr3_nt: TGTGCCAGCAGCCAGGGCAATCAGCCCCAGCATTTT
cdr3_aa: CASSQGNQPQHF

d_call: NA
clone_size: NA
j_call: TRBJ1-1
v_call: TRBV5-8
cdr3_nt: TGTGCCAGCAGCTTGTTTCCCTACGCTTTCTTT
cdr3_aa: CASSLFPYAFF

d_call: NA
clone_size: few
j_call: TRBJ1-4
v_call: TRBV30
cdr3_nt: TGTGCCTGGAGTGCTAAACAGGGTAGAGAAAAACTGTTTTTT
cdr3_aa: CAWSAKQGREKLFF

d_call: TRBD1
clone_size: NA
j_call: TRBJ1-4
v_call: TRBV5-4
cdr3_nt: TGTGCCAGCAGCTTTGGACAGGGAGGGGAAAAACTGTTTTTT
cdr3_aa: CASSFGQGGEKLFF

d_call: NA
clone_size: NA
j_call: TRBJ2-2
v_call: TRBV7-2
cdr3_nt: TGTGCCAGCAGCTTAGTTGTCACTCGGAGTGACGGGGAGCTGTTTTTT
cdr3_aa: CASSLVVTRSDGELFF

d_call: TRBD2
clone_size: few
j_call: TRBJ2-1
v_call: TRBV5-4
cdr3_nt: TGTGCCAGCAGCTCCCCGGGACTAGACTACAATGAGCAGTTCTTC
cdr3_aa: CASSSPGLDYNEQFF

d_call: NA
clone_size: NA
j_call: TRBJ1-4
v_call: TRBV27
cdr3_nt: TGTGCCAGCAGCCGAGGCCTAGACGCAACTAATGAAAAACTGCTTTTT
cdr3_aa: CASSRGLDATNEKLLF

d_call: NA
clone_size: NA
j_call: TRBJ2-6
v_call: TRBV12-2
cdr3_nt: TGTGCAAGTCGCTTAGTGGGGACAGATACTACCTCCTCTGGGGCCAACGTCCTGACTTTC
cdr3_aa: CASRLVGTDTTSSGANVLTF

d_call: TRBD1
clone_size: NA
j_call: TRBJ1-4
v_call: TRBV6-5
cdr3_nt: TGTGCCAGCAGCGGACAGGGGAAAACTAATGAAAAACTGTTTTTT
cdr3_aa: CASSGQGKTNEKLFF

d_call: NA
clone_size: NA
j_call: TRBJ2-5
v_call: TRBV7-2
cdr3_nt: TGTGCCAGCAGCCCCCCCGGGACAACGATCCAAGAGACCCAGTACTTC
cdr3_aa: CASSPPGTTIQETQYF

d_call: NA
clone_size: once
j_call: TRBJ1-2
v_call: TRBV28
cdr3_nt: TGTGCCAGCTGCGTCGACGGGGGGCGCGGTGGGTATACCTATGGCTACACCTTC
cdr3_aa: CASCVDGGRGGYTYGYTF

d_call: TRBD2
clone_size: NA
j_call: TRBJ2-1
v_call: TRBV19
cdr3_nt: TGTGCCAGTAGTCTCAGCGGGAGGGCCTACAATGAGCAGTTCTTC
cdr3_aa: CASSLSGRAYNEQFF

d_call: NA
clone_size: NA
j_call: TRBJ2-7
v_call: TRBV6-5
cdr3_nt: TGTGCCAGCAGGACAGTGTCTTACGAGCAGTACTTC
cdr3_aa: CASRTVSYEQYF

d_call: NA
clone_size: NA
j_call: TRBJ1-1
v_call: TRBV7-9
cdr3_nt: TGTGCCAGCAGCTTAGGTGAGGGGGTGAGCACTGAAGCTTTCTTT
cdr3_aa: CASSLGEGVSTEAFF

d_call: NA
clone_size: once
j_call: TRBJ1-1
v_call: TRBV10-3
cdr3_nt: TGTGCCATCAGTGAGACAGGATTCACGGGCGCTGAAGCTTTCTTT
cdr3_aa: CAISETGFTGAEAFF

d_call: TRBD2
clone_size: NA
j_call: TRBJ2-1
v_call: TRBV10-1
cdr3_nt: TGCGCCAGCAGTGATTTTGCCCTAGCGGGTTCCTACAATGAGCAGTTCTTC
cdr3_aa: CASSDFALAGSYNEQFF

d_call: TRBD1
clone_size: NA
j_call: TRBJ1-1
v_call: TRBV19
cdr3_nt: TGTGCCAGTAGTCCCGGACAGGGGGCGAAAGCTTTCTTT
cdr3_aa: CASSPGQGAKAFF

d_call: TRBD1
clone_size: NA
j_call: TRBJ1-3
v_call: TRBV4-3
cdr3_nt: TGCGCCAGCAGCCAAGAGACAGGGCTCGGAAACACCATATATTTT
cdr3_aa: CASSQETGLGNTIYF

d_call: NA
clone_size: NA
j_call: TRBJ1-2
v_call: TRBV7-2
cdr3_nt: TGTGCCAGCAGTCCCGGACAGACCTATGGCTACACCTTC
cdr3_aa: CASSPGQTYGYTF

d_call: NA
clone_size: NA
j_call: TRBJ2-1
v_call: TRBV5-6
cdr3_nt: TGTGCCAGCAGCTGGGGGGGACAGGTCATGGGTGAGCAGTTCTTC
cdr3_aa: CASSWGGQVMGEQFF

d_call: TRBD2
clone_size: NA
j_call: TRBJ2-1
v_call: TRBV2
cdr3_nt: TGTGCCAGCAGAGGGACTAGGGATGAGCAGTTCTTC
cdr3_aa: CASRGTRDEQFF

d_call: NA
clone_size: NA
j_call: TRBJ1-5
v_call: TRBV12-2
cdr3_nt: TGTGCAAGTCGCTTACCCCAACCGGGACAGGAGCCCGATAGCAATCAGCCCCAGCATTTT
cdr3_aa: CASRLPQPGQEPDSNQPQHF

d_call: TRBD2
clone_size: NA
j_call: TRBJ2-7
v_call: TRBV11-2
cdr3_nt: TGTGCCAGCAGCTTAGAAGCGGGGGCCTACGAGCAGTACTTC
cdr3_aa: CASSLEAGAYEQYF

d_call: NA
clone_size: NA
j_call: TRBJ1-1
v_call: TRBV28
cdr3_nt: TGTGCCAGCAGTCTCTCCCCCGGAGAGCCGAGGGCTGAAGCTTTCTTT
cdr3_aa: CASSLSPGEPRAEAFF

d_call: NA
clone_size: NA
j_call: TRBJ1-6
v_call: TRBV7-8
cdr3_nt: TGTGCCAGCAGCCCGATTCTCAGGGTATTGAATTCACCCCTCCACTTT
cdr3_aa: CASSPILRVLNSPLHF

d_call: TRBD1
clone_size: NA
j_call: TRBJ2-1
v_call: TRBV24-1
cdr3_nt: TGTGCCACCAGTGACGGGGACAGGGGGCGCTTTGTCAATGAGCAGTTCTTC
cdr3_aa: CATSDGDRGRFVNEQFF

d_call: TRBD1
clone_size: NA
j_call: TRBJ2-7
v_call: TRBV10-3
cdr3_nt: TGTGCCCACGGACAGGGGACCTACGAGCAGTACTTC
cdr3_aa: CAHGQGTYEQYF

d_call: TRBD2
clone_size: NA
j_call: TRBJ2-7
v_call: TRBV28
cdr3_nt: TGTGCCAGCAGTTTCCCGACTAGCGGGCCCACCTACGAGCAGTACTTC
cdr3_aa: CASSFPTSGPTYEQYF

d_call: TRBD2
clone_size: NA
j_call: TRBJ2-1
v_call: TRBV27
cdr3_nt: TGTGCCAGCAGTTCCGCTAGCGGGAGGCGCTCCTACAATGAGCAGTTCTTC
cdr3_aa: CASSSASGRRSYNEQFF

d_call: NA
clone_size: NA
j_call: TRBJ2-7
v_call: TRBV5-1
cdr3_nt: TGCGCCAGCAGCTTGATAGACAGAGCGTTTAGCGAGCAGTACTTC
cdr3_aa: CASSLIDRAFSEQYF

d_call: TRBD2
clone_size: NA
j_call: TRBJ2-2
v_call: TRBV11-3
cdr3_nt: TGTGCCAGCAGCTTAGGGCTATGGGGAGGGCCGAACACCGGGGAGCTGTTTTTT
cdr3_aa: CASSLGLWGGPNTGELFF

d_call: TRBD2
clone_size: NA
j_call: TRBJ2-3
v_call: TRBV28
cdr3_nt: TGTGCCAGCAGTAGGAGGGCGGGGGGTAATACGCAGTATTTT
cdr3_aa: CASSRRAGGNTQYF

d_call: NA
clone_size: NA
j_call: TRBJ2-2
v_call: TRBV25-1
cdr3_nt: TGTGCCAGCAGCTACACCGGGGAGCTGTTTTTT
cdr3_aa: CASSYTGELFF

d_call: TRBD2
clone_size: NA
j_call: TRBJ2-7
v_call: TRBV10-3
cdr3_nt: TGTGCCATCAGTGCGCGGGGACTAGCAGACGAGCAGTACTTC
cdr3_aa: CAISARGLADEQYF

d_call: TRBD2
clone_size: NA
j_call: TRBJ2-1
v_call: TRBV9
cdr3_nt: TGTGCCAGCAGCGTAGCGGGTAGCGGGTGGGAGTACAATGAGCAGTTCTTC
cdr3_aa: CASSVAGSGWEYNEQFF

d_call: TRBD2
clone_size: NA
j_call: TRBJ2-7
v_call: TRBV4-3
cdr3_nt: TGCGCCAGCAGCCAAGATTACCTAGCGGGCTCCTACGAGCAGTACTTC
cdr3_aa: CASSQDYLAGSYEQYF

d_call: NA
clone_size: NA
j_call: TRBJ2-1
v_call: TRBV28
cdr3_nt: TGTGCCAGCAGTTATGACAGCTACAATGAGCAGTTCTTC
cdr3_aa: CASSYDSYNEQFF

d_call: TRBD1
clone_size: NA
j_call: TRBJ1-5
v_call: TRBV28
cdr3_nt: TGTGCCAGCAGTGGACAGGGTAACAGCCAGCCCCAGCATTTT
cdr3_aa: CASSGQGNSQPQHF

d_call: TRBD1
clone_size: many
j_call: TRBJ1-1
v_call: TRBV19
cdr3_nt: TGTGCCAGTAGTATTGGAGGGGGCGGCACTGAAGCTTTCTTT
cdr3_aa: CASSIGGGGTEAFF

d_call: TRBD1
clone_size: NA
j_call: TRBJ2-4
v_call: TRBV23-1
cdr3_nt: TGCGCCAGCAGCCCCCGGGACAGGTTGCCACCCGCAAACATTCAGTACTTC
cdr3_aa: CASSPRDRLPPANIQYF